Ten or more counts support the clone carrying this T cell receptor beta chain. Its specificity is not known. These data are taken from a study of early T cells in non-severe SARS-CoV-2 infection. The study's findings and limits: VDJdb matches were skewed toward anti-spike CD8 T cell responses.

Unique molecular identifiers were added to individual cDNA molecules. TCRdb called the 5' RACE reads again in MiXCR, with one record for every CDR3 protein. The sample includes about 46,000 distinct CDR3 sequences, over 5% of them seen just once. CDR3 length: 16 amino acids. CDR1 KGHSH and CDR2 LQKENI come from the germline V gene. V was shortened by 6 bases and J by 0 bases, with 15 bases between the two germline ends. The starting material was whole blood, obtained at baseline. The V and J genes are TRBV18 and TRBJ2-1; no definite D call. This TCR derives from an adult who was a healthcare worker with PCR-confirmed SARS-CoV-2 infection or an uninfected control (not recorded which). The CDR3 DNA reads as TGTGCCAGCTCCTATGAACGGCAGACCTCCTACAATGAGCAGTTCTTC. Its protein is CASSYERQTSYNEQFF.